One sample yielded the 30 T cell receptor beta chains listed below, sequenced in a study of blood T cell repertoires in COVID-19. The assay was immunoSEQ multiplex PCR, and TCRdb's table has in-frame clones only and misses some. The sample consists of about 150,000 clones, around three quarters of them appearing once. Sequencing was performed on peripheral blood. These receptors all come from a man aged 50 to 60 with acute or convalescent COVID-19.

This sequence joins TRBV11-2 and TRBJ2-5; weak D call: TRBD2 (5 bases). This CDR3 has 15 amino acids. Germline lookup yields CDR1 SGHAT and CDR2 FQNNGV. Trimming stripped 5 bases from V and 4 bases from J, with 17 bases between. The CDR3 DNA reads TGTGCCAGCAGCACCCTGGCCGGGGTTCGAGAGACCCAGTACTTC. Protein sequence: CASSTLAGVRETQYF.

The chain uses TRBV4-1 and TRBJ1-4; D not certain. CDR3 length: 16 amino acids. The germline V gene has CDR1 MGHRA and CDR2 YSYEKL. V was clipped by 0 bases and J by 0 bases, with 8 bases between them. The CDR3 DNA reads TGCGCCAGCAGCCAAGATAGCACCACAACTAATGAAAAACTGTTTTTT. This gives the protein CASSQDSTTTNEKLFF.

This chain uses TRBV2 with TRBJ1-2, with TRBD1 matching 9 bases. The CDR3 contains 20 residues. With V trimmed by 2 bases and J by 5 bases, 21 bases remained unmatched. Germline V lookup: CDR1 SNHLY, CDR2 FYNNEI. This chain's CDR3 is CASSEPWDGTGTEVGYGYTF. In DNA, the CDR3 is TGTGCCAGCAGTGAACCTTGGGACGGGACAGGGACCGAAGTTGGGTATGGCTACACCTTC.

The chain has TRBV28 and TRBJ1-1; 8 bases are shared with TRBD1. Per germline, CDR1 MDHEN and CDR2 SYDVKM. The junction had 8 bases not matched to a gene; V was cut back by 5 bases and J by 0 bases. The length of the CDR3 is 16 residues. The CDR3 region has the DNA TGTGCCAGCAGTCAGACCAGGGGGCTAGTGAACACTGAAGCTTTCTTT. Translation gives CASSQTRGLVNTEAFF.

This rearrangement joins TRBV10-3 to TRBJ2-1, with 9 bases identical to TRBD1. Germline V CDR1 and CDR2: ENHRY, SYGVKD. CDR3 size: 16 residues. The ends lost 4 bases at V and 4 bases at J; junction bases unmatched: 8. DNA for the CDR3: TGTGCCATCAGTGGGCTCCGGGACAGGGATTACAATGAGCAGTTCTTC. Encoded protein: CAISGLRDRDYNEQFF.

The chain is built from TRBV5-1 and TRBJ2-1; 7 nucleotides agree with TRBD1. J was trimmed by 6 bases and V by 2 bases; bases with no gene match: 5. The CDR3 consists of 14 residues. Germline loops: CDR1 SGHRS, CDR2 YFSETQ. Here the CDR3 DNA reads TGCGCCAGCAGCTTTCGGGACAGCATCAATGAGCAGTTCTTC. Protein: CASSFRDSINEQFF.

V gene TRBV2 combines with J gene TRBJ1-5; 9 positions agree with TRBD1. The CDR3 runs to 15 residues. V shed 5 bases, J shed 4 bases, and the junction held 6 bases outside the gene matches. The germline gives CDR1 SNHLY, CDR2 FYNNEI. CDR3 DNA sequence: TGTGCCAGCAGTTCAAGACAGGGGGGAAATCAGCCCCAGCATTTT. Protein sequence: CASSSRQGGNQPQHF.

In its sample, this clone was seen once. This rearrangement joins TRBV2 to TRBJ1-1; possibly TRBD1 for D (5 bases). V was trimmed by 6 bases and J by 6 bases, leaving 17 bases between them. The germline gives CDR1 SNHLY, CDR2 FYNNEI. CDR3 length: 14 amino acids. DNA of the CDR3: TGTGCCAGCAGCGAAACCAGGGTACGGGCTGAAGCTTTCTTT. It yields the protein CASSETRVRAEAFF.

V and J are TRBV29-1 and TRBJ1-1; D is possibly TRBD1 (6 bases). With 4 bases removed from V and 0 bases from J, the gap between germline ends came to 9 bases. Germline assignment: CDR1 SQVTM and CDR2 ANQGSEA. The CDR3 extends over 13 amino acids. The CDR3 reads CSVAGAMNTEAFF. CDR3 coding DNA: TGCAGCGTTGCAGGGGCCATGAACACTGAAGCTTTCTTT.

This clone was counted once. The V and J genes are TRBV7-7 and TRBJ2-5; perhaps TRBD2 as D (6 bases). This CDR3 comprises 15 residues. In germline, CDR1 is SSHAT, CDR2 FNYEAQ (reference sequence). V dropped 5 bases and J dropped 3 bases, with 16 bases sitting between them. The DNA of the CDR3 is TGTGCCAGCAGCCTAACCGGGACGGGGGAAGAGACCCAGTACTTC. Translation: CASSLTGTGEETQYF.

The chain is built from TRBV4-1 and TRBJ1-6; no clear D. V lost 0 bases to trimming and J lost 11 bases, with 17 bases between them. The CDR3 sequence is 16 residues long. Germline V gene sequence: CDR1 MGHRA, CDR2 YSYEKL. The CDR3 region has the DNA TGCGCCAGCAGCCAAGAACTAGCAATAGTGCCGCCACCCCTCCACTTT. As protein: CASSQELAIVPPPLHF.

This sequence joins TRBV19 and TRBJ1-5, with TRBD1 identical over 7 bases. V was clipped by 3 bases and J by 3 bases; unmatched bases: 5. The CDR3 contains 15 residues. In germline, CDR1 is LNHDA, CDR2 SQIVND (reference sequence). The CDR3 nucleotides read TGTGCCAGTAGTATTGACCAGGGGGTCAATCAGCCCCAGCATTTT. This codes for CASSIDQGVNQPQHF.

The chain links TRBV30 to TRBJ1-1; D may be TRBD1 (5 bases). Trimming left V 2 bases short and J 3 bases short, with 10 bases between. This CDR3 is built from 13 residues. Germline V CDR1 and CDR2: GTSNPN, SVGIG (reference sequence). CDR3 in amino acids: CAWSIGGDTEAFF. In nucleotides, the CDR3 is TGTGCCTGGAGTATCGGGGGAGACACTGAAGCTTTCTTT.

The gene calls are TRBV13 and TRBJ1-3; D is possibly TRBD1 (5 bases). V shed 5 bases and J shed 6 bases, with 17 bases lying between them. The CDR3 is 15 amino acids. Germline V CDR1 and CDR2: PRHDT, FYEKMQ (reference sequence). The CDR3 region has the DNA TGTGCCAGCAGCCCAAGGACAACGACCGAAAACACCATATATTTT. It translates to CASSPRTTTENTIYF.

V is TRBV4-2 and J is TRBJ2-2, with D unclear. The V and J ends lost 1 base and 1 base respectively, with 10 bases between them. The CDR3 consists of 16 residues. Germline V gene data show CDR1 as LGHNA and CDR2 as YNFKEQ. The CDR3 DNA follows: TGTGCCAGCAGCCAAGGTTCACCGAGGAACACCGGGGAGCTGTTTTTT. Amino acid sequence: CASSQGSPRNTGELFF.

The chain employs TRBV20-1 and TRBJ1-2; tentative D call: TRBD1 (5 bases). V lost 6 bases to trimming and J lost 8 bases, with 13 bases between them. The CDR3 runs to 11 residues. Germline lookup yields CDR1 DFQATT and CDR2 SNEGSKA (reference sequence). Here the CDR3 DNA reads TGCAGTGCGCCAGCAGGGTGGGGCTACACCTTC. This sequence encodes CSAPAGWGYTF.

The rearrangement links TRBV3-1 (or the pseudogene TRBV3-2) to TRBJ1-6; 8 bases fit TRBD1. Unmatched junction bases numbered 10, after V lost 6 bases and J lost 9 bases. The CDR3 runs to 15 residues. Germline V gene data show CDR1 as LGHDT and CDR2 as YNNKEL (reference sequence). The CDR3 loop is CASRLTGGSGSPLHF. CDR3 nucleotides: TGTGCCAGCAGACTTACAGGGGGTTCCGGTTCACCCCTCCACTTT.

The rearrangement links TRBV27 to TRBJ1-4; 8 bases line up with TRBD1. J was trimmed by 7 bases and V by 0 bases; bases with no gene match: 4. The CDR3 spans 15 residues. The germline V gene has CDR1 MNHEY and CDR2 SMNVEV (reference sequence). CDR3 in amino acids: CASSLSTGVGEKLFF. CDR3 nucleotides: TGTGCCAGCAGTTTATCGACAGGGGTGGGTGAAAAACTGTTTTTT.

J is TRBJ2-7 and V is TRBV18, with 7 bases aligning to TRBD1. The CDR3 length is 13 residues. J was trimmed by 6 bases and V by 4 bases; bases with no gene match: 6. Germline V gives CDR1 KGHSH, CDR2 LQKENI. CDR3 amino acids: CASSLDRLFEQYF. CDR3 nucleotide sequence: TGTGCCAGCTCACTGGACAGGTTATTCGAGCAGTACTTC. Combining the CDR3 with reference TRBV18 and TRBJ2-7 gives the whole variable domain NAGVMQNPRHLVRRRGQEARLRCSPMKGHSHVYWYRQLPEEGLKFMVYLQKENIIDESGMPKERFSAEFPKEGPSILRIQQVVRGDSAAYFCASSLDRLFEQYFGPGTRLTVT.

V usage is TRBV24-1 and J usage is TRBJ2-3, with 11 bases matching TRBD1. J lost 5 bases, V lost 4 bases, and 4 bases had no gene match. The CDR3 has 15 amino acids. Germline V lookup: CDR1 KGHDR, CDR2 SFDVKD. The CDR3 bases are TGTGCCACCAGTGAGAGGACAGGGGGCCGAGATACGCAGTATTTT. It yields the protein CATSERTGGRDTQYF.

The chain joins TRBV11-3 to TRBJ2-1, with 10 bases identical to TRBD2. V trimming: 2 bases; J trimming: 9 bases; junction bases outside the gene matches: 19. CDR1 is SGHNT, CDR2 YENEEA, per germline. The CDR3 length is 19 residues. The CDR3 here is CASSLNTWAHSGRIGEQFF. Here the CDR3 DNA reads TGTGCCAGCAGCTTAAACACTTGGGCCCATAGCGGGAGGATCGGTGAGCAGTTCTTC.

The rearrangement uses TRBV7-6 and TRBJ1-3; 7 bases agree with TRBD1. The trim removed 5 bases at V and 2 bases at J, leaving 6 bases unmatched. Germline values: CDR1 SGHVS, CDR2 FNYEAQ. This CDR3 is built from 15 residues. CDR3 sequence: CASSATGVAGNTIYF. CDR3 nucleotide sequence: TGTGCCAGCAGCGCCACAGGGGTGGCTGGAAACACCATATATTTT.

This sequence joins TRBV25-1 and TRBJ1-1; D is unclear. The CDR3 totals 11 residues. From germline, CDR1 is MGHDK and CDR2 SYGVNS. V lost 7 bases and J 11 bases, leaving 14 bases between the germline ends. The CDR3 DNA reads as TGTGCCAGCATCTACTCTGGAGGGGCTTTCTTT. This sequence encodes CASIYSGGAFF.

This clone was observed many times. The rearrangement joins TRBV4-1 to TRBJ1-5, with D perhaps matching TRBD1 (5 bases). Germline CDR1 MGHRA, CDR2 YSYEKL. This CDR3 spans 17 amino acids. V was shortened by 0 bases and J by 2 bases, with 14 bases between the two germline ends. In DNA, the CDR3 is TGCGCCAGCAGCCAAGAATTGGGACGGGGGGGCAATCAGCCCCAGCATTTT. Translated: CASSQELGRGGNQPQHF.

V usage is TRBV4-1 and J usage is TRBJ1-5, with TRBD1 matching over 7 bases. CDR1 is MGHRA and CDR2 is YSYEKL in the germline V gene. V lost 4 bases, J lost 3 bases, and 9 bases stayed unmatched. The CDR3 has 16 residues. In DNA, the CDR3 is TGCGCCAGCAGCCCCGTAATGACAGGGACCAATCAGCCCCAGCATTTT. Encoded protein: CASSPVMTGTNQPQHF.

The CDR3 spells CSVDLLAGGSDEQFF. DNA of the CDR3: TGCAGCGTTGACCTACTAGCGGGGGGATCCGATGAGCAGTTCTTC. The chain is built from TRBV29-1 and TRBJ2-1; 12 bases map to TRBD2. Germline V lookup: CDR1 SQVTM, CDR2 ANQGSEA. V shed 3 bases and J 8 bases; nucleotides not matched to a gene: 8. The CDR3 sequence is 15 residues long.

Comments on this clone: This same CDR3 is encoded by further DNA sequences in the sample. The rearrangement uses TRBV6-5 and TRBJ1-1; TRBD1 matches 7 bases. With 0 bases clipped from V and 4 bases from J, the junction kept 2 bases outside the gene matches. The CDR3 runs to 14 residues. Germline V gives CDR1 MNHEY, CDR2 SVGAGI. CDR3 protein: CASSYSQGGTEAFF. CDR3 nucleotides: TGTGCCAGCAGTTACTCTCAGGGGGGCACTGAAGCTTTCTTT.

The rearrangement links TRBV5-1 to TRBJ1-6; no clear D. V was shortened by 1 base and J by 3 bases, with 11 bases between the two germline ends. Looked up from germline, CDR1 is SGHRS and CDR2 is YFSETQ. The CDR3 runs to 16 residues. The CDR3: CASSLRSGNYNSPLHF. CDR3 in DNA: TGCGCCAGCAGCTTGAGGTCGGGGAACTATAATTCACCCCTCCACTTT.

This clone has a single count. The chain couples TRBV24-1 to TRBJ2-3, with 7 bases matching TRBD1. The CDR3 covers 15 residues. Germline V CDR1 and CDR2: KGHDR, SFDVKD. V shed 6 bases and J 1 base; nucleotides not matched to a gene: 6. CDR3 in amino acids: CATSKRQGGTDTQYF. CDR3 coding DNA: TGTGCCACCAGTAAGAGACAGGGCGGCACAGATACGCAGTATTTT.

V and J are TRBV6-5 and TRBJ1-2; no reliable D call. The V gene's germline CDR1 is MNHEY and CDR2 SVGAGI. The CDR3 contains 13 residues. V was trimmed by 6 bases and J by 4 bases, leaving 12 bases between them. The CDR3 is CASSRSGGYGYTF. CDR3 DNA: TGTGCCAGCAGCCGATCTGGAGGCTATGGCTACACCTTC.